The T cell receptor beta chain under discussion was sequenced for a study of identical twins. Study-level findings and limits: Out-of-frame TCR alpha sharing in monozygotic twins exceeded recombination model predictions. Cord blood beta clonotypes present at high abundance carried fewer insertions; no such pattern appeared in memory repertoires.

TCRdb ran MiXCR on the 5' RACE reads and lists one entry per CDR3 protein. This sample has some 760,000 distinct CDR3 sequences; about 18% occur once, and the top ten carry about an eighth. CDR3 length: 17 amino acids. With V trimmed by 5 bases and J by 5 bases, 15 bases remained unmatched. Germline V CDR1 and CDR2: SEHNR, FQNEAQ (reference sequence). Points on this clonotype: Its antigen remains unknown.

The sample was also reused in another study, on T cells expressing NK-cell markers. That work adds: Sorted CD3+CD56-NKG2C+, CD3+CD56+NKG2C+ and CD3+CD56+NKG2C- T cells supplied the TCR beta repertoires.

This receptor was taken from a woman aged 18-30 years in good health. The rearrangement uses TRBV7-9 and TRBJ2-1; 7 bases map to TRBD1. Sample: PBMCs. Written as DNA, the CDR3 is TGTGCCAGCAGCCCCCTCCGGGACAGAAATCCGAACAATGAGCAGTTCTTC. Translation: CASSPLRDRNPNNEQFF.